This note documents a single T cell receptor (beta chain) sequence. CDR1 is MNHNY and CDR2 is SVGAGI in the germline V gene (reference sequence). This CDR3 is built from 14 residues. Trimming stripped 5 bases from V and 6 bases from J, with 14 bases between. The data derive from a study of blood T cell repertoires in COVID-19. Study as a whole: Acute and convalescent COVID-19 samples came from the United States, Italy and Spain. Nucleic acid was either cDNA or gDNA, and it came from T cells, B-cell-depleted T cells, or PBMCs.

In the authors' workflow: Estimated nucleated cell counts came from reference gene primer amplification. Libraries were prepared by immunoSEQ multiplex PCR; TCRdb keeps only in-frame clonotypes and omits some of them. V, J and clone size reflect that table, while D and trimming were determined from the DNA. The sample records around 190,000 clones, 70% to 80% being singletons. The sample was peripheral blood. The sequence was obtained from a woman aged 50 to 60 with acute or convalescent COVID-19. The V gene is TRBV6-6, the J gene TRBJ1-3; D might be TRBD1 (6 bases). CDR3 loop: CASSPQTGLNTIYF. As DNA, the CDR3 is TGTGCCAGCAGTCCTCAGACAGGATTAAACACCATATATTTT.